The text below deals with one TCR beta chain. The source of the sample is a study of blood T cell repertoires in COVID-19. Turning to the study itself: Both acute and convalescent COVID-19 samples were obtained from the United States, Italy and Spain. Sources were T cells, B-cell-depleted T cells, or PBMCs; the material itself was cDNA or gDNA.

V was pared by 7 bases and J by 3 bases, with 16 bases between. The CDR3 has 15 residues. Germline V gene data show CDR1 as SGHNT and CDR2 as YYREEE (reference sequence). The assay was immunoSEQ multiplex PCR, and TCRdb's table has in-frame clones only and misses some. The table has 250,000 or so clones, less than 90% seen once. V usage is TRBV5-4 and J usage is TRBJ2-2, with D tentatively TRBD2 (6 bases). The sample comprised peripheral blood. This TCR came from a man aged 55 to 69 with acute or convalescent COVID-19. CDR3 sequence reads: CASCNWDLHTGELFF. DNA for the CDR3: TGTGCCAGCTGCAATTGGGACTTGCACACCGGGGAGCTGTTTTTT.